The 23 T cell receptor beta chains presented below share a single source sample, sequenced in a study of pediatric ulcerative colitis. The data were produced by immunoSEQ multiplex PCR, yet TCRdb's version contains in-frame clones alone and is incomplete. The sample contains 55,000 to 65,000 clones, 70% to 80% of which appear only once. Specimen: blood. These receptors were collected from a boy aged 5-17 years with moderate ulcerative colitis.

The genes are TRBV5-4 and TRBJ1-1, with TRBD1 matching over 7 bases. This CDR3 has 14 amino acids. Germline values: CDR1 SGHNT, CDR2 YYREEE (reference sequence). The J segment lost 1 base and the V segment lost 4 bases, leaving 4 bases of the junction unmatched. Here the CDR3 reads CASSAGQTNTEAFF. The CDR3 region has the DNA TGTGCCAGCAGCGCGGGACAGACGAACACTGAAGCTTTCTTT.

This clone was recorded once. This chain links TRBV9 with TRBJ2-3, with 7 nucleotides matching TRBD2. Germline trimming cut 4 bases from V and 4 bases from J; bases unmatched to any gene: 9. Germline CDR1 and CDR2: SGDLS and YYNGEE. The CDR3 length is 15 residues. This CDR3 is CASSLLGAGSDTQYF. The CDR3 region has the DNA TGTGCCAGCAGCCTTTTAGGAGCGGGGTCAGATACGCAGTATTTT.

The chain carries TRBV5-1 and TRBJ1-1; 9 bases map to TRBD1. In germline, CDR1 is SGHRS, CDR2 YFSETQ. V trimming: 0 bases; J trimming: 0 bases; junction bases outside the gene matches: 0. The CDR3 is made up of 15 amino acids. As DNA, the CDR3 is TGCGCCAGCAGCTTGGGGACAGGGGTGAACACTGAAGCTTTCTTT. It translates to CASSLGTGVNTEAFF.

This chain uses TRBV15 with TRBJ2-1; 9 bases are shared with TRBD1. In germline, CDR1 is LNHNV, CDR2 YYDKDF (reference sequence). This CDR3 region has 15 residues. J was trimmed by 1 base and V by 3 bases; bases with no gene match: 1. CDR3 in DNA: TGTGCCACCAGCAGGACAGGGGGGTCCTACAATGAGCAGTTCTTC. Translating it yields CATSRTGGSYNEQFF. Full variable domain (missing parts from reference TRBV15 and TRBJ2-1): DAMVIQNPRYQVTQFGKPVTLSCSQTLNHNVMYWYQQKSSQAPKLLFHYYDKDFNNEADTPDNFQSRRPNTSFCFLDIRSPGLGDTAMYLCATSRTGGSYNEQFFGPGTRLTVL.

The CDR3 region has the DNA TGTGCCAGCAGCCTCTTCTCCTACGAGCAGTACTTC. Translating gives CASSLFSYEQYF. This sequence joins TRBV7-2 and TRBJ2-7, with unresolved D. V lost 5 bases, J lost 0 bases, and 5 bases lay in between. Germline CDR1 reads SGHTA; CDR2 reads FQGNSA. The CDR3 contains 12 residues.

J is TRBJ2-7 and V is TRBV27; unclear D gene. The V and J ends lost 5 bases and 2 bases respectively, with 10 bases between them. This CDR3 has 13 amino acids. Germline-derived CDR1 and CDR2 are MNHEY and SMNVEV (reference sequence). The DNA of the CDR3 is TGTGCCAGCAGTCTAATCGGAGCCTACGAGCAGTACTTC. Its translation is CASSLIGAYEQYF.

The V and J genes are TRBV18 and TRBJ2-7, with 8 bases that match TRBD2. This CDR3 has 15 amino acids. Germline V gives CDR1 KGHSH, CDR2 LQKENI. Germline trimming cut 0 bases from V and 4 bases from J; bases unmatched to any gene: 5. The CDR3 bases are TGTGCCAGCTCACCACCGGGGACTAGGGCATACGAGCAGTACTTC. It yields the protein CASSPPGTRAYEQYF.

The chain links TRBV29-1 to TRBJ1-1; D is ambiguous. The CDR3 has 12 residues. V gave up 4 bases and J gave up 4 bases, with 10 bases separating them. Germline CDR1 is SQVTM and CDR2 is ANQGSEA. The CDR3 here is CSVVTESTEAFF. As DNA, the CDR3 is TGCAGCGTTGTAACGGAATCCACTGAAGCTTTCTTT.

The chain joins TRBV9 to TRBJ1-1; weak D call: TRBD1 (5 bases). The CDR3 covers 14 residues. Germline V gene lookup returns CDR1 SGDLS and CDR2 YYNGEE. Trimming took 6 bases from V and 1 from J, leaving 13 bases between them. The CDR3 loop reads CASTRDGGNTEAFF. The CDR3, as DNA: TGTGCCAGCACCCGGGACGGGGGGAACACTGAAGCTTTCTTT.

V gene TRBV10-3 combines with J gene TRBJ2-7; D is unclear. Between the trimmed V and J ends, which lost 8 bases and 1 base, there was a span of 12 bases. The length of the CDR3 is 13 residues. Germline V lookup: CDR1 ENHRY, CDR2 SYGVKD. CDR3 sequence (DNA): TGTGCCATCGGACCCCCCGGATCCTACGAGCAGTACTTC. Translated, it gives CAIGPPGSYEQYF.

The CDR3 sequence is CASSPKGGPLTEAFF. CDR3 DNA: TGTGCCAGCAGCCCAAAGGGGGGGCCCCTGACTGAAGCTTTCTTT. The rearrangement uses TRBV7-6 and TRBJ1-1, with a tentative D call TRBD1 (6 bases). CDR1 SGHVS and CDR2 FNYEAQ come from the germline V gene. The CDR3 is 15 amino acids. Deletions cut 5 bases from V and 5 bases from J, with 18 bases between.

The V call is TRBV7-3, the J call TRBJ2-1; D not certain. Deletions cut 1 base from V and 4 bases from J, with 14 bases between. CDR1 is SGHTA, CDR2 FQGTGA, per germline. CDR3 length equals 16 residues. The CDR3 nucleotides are TGTGCCAGCAGCTTAAGCCACCGTCCCAGTTACAATGAGCAGTTCTTC. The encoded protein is CASSLSHRPSYNEQFF.

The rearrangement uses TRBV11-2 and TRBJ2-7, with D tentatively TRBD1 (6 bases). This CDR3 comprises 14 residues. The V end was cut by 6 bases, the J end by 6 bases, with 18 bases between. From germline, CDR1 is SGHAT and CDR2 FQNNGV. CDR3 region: CASRKQGSQGEQYF. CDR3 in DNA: TGTGCCAGCAGAAAACAGGGATCCCAAGGCGAGCAGTACTTC.

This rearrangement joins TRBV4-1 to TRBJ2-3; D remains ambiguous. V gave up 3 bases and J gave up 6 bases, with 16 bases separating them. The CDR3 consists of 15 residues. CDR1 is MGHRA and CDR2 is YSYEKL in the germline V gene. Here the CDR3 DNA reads TGCGCCAGCAGCCACTCCGGGCCCGTTAAGGATACGCAGTATTTT. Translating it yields CASSHSGPVKDTQYF.

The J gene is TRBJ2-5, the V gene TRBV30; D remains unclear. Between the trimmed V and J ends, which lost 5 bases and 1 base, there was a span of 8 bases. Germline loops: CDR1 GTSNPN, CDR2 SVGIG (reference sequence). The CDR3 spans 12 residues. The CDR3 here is CAWAPIQETQYF. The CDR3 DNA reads TGTGCCTGGGCCCCGATCCAAGAGACCCAGTACTTC.

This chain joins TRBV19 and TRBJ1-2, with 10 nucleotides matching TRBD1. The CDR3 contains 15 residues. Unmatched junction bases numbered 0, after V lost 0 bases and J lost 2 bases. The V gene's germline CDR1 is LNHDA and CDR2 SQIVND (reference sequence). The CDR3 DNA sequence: TGTGCCAGTAGTATAGAGGGACAGGGGAACTATGGCTACACCTTC. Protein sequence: CASSIEGQGNYGYTF.

As DNA, the CDR3 is TGTGCCAGCAGCCAAGGGTACGAGCAGTACTTC. It codes for CASSQGYEQYF. The chain carries TRBV14 and TRBJ2-7; D is undetermined. Germline-derived CDR1 and CDR2 are SGHDN and FVKESK. Trimming cost V 1 base and J 4 bases, with 2 bases left between them. The CDR3 is 11 amino acids. The variable domain in full, completed from reference TRBV14 and TRBJ2-7, reads EAGVTQFPSHSVIEKGQTVTLRCDPISGHDNLYWYRRVMGKEIKFLLHFVKESKQDESGMPNNRFLAERTGGTYSTLKVQPAELEDSGVYFCASSQGYEQYFGPGTRLTVT.

The CDR3 DNA follows: TGTGCCAGCAGGTCCGTTTGGGCCCACGAGCAGTACTTC. Translating gives CASRSVWAHEQYF. The rearrangement uses TRBV6-5 and TRBJ2-7; D is uncertain. Trimming shortened V by 6 bases and J by 5 bases, and 14 bases separated the two germline ends. CDR3 size: 13 residues. CDR1 is MNHEY, CDR2 SVGAGI, per germline.

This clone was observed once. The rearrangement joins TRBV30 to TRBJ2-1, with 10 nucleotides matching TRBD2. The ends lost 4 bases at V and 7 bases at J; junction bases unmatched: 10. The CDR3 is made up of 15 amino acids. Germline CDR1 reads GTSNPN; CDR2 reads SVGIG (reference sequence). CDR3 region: CAWTYLAGDRNEQFF. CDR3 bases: TGTGCCTGGACCTATCTAGCGGGAGATAGGAATGAGCAGTTCTTC.

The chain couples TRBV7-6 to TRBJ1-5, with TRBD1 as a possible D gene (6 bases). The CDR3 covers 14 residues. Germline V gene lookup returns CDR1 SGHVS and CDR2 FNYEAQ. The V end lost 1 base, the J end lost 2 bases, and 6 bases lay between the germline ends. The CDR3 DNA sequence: TGTGCCAGCAGCTTAGGACAGGGCAATCAGCCCCAGCATTTT. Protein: CASSLGQGNQPQHF.

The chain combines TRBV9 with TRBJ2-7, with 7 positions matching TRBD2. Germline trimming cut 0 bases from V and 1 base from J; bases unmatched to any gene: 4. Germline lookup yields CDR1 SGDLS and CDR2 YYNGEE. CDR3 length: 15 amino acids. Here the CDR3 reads CASSVDQGGSYEQYF. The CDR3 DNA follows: TGTGCCAGCAGCGTAGATCAGGGAGGGTCCTACGAGCAGTACTTC. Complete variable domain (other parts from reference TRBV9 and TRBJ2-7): DSGVTQTPKHLITATGQRVTLRCSPRSGDLSVYWYQQSLDQGLQFLIQYYNGEERAKGNILERFSAQQFPDLHSELNLSSLELGDSALYFCASSVDQGGSYEQYFGPGTRLTVT.

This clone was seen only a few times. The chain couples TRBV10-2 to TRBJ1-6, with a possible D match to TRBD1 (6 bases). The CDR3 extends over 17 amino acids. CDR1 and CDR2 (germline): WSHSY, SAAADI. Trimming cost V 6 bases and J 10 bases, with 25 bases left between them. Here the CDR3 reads CASSRTDGGGLGSPLHF. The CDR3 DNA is TGCGCCAGCAGCAGGACAGATGGGGGGGGATTGGGGTCACCCCTCCACTTT.

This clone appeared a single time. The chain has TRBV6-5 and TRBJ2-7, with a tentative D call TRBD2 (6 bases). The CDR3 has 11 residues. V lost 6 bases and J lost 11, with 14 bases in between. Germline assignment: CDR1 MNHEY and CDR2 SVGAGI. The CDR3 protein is CASRRTGVEYF. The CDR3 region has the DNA TGTGCCAGCAGGCGGACGGGGGTTGAGTACTTC.